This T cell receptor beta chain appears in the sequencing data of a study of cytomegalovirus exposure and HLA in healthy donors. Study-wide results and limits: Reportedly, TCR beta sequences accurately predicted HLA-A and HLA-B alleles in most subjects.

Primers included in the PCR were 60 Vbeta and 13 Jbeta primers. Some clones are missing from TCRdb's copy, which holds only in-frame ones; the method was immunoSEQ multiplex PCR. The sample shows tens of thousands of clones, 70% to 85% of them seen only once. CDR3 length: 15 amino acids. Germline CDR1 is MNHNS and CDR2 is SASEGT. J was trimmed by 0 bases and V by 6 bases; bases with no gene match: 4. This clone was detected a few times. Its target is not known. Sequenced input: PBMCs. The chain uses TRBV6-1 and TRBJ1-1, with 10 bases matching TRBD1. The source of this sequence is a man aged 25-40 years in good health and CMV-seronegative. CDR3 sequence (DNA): TGTGCCAGCAGACAAGGACAGGGGGTGAACACTGAAGCTTTCTTT. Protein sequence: CASRQGQGVNTEAFF.